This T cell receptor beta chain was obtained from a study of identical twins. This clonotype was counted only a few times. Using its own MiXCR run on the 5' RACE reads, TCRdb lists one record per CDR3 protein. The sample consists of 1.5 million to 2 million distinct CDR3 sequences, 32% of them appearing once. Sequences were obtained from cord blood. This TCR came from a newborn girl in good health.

DNA for the CDR3: TGCGCCAGCAGCCGCGGAGGGCCCCTGAACACTGAAGCTTTCTTT. Protein: CASSRGGPLNTEAFF. The rearrangement links TRBV4-1 to TRBJ1-1; the D is unclear. The V gene lost 4 bases and the J gene lost 0 bases, with 12 bases spanning the gap. The CDR3 length is 15 residues. In germline, CDR1 is MGHRA, CDR2 YSYEKL.